The entry below describes one T cell receptor beta chain. Its antigen is undetermined. The data derive from a study of T cells in pancreatic ductal adenocarcinoma. Findings and caveats of the study: No significant tumor-blood clonality difference; means were about 0.11 and 0.072. Unique clonotypes were roughly 7.2-fold more numerous in blood than in tumor. Results skew toward the minority of patients with early-stage disease. Tumors hold more CD45RO+ effector T cells, which may bias toward lower diversity.

Per the germline V gene, CDR1 is SGHRS and CDR2 is YFSETQ. Trimming left V 4 bases short and J 2 bases short, with 15 bases between. CDR3 length: 15 residues. The selected patients with pancreatic ductal adenocarcinoma had surgery but no neoadjuvant therapy. Profiling relied on immunoSEQ multiplex PCR, and the TCRdb table lists in-frame clones only, not all of them. The table has 2,500 to 3,000 clones, just under 75% seen once; the top ten hold about 15%. The specimen was pancreatic tumor tissue. This receptor was obtained from a human donor with pancreatic ductal adenocarcinoma. V gene TRBV5-1 combines with J gene TRBJ2-5, with D uncertain. CDR3 nucleotide sequence: TGCGCCAGCAGCCCTGGGAAGGCCCAACAAGAGACCCAGTACTTC. It specifies CASSPGKAQQETQYF.